The clone carrying this TCR beta chain came up a few times. Its antigen is not known. A much larger clone lies one base from this, so it may be a read error. The CDR3 covers 14 residues. V was pared by 5 bases and J by 11 bases, with 16 bases of the junction left unmatched. Germline V gives CDR1 DFQATT, CDR2 SNEGSKA (reference sequence). Through a sample-barcoded 5' primer and a J-beta primer mix, a second PCR was run for about 7 to 12 cycles. One entry per CDR3 protein, called by TCRdb with MiXCR from the 5' RACE reads. The table has about 640,000 distinct CDR3 sequences, roughly 58% seen once. These data originate in a study of blood T cells in healthy people across ages. On the study more broadly: When template switching was applied, about one barcoded beta molecule was captured per two T cells. Study-wide results and limits: Donor CMV status, an unknown factor, possibly confounded changes in expanded clonotypes.

This chain links TRBV20-1 with TRBJ2-5; 8 nucleotides line up with TRBD1. What was sequenced was blood. The source of this sequence is a man aged 60 to 75 in good health. The CDR3, as DNA: TGCAGTGCTTTCCCCGGGACAGGTACCAATGAGCAGTACTTC. Its protein product is CSAFPGTGTNEQYF.